The subject of this entry is one T cell receptor (beta chain). Its antigen is unidentified. Amplified TCR beta CDR3 regions came from RNA transcripts. First-round RT-PCR with HTBI primers amplified the TCR CDR3 region. TCRdb reprocessed the multiplex PCR reads with MiXCR, giving one entry per CDR3 protein. The data show around 390,000 distinct CDR3 sequences, approximately 14% seen once. V was clipped by 5 bases and J by 4 bases, with 9 bases between them. The CDR3 totals 13 residues. The diagnoses drew upon clinical symptoms, serum thyroxine and TRAb, thyroid ultrasound and orbital computed tomography. Cells are PBMCs isolated from about 10 ml of fresh blood. This entry belongs to a study of T cells in Graves' hyperthyroidism and ophthalmopathy. Overall study findings and caveats: The majority of expanded thyroid clonotypes above 0.001 also appeared in blood.

The chain carries TRBV12-3 or TRBV12-4 and TRBJ1-5; D remains unclear. Sequencing input: blood. The source is a woman aged 30 to 39 with Graves' ophthalmopathy. This chain's CDR3 is CASSIRQNQPQHF. The CDR3 nucleotides read TGTGCCAGCAGTATCCGGCAGAATCAGCCCCAGCATTTT.